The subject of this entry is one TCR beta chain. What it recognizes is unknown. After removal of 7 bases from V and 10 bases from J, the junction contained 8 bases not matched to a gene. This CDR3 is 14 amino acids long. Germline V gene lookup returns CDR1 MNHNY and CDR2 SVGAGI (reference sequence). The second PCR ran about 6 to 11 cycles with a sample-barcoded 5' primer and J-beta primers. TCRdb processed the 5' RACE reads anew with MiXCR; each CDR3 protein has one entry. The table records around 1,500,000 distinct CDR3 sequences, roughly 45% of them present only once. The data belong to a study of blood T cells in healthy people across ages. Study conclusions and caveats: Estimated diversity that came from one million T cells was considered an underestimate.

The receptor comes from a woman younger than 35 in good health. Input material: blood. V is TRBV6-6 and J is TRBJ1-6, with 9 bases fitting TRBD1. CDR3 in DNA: TGTGCCAGCAACGGGGGACAGGGAGGCTCACCCCTCCACTTT. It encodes CASNGGQGGSPLHF.